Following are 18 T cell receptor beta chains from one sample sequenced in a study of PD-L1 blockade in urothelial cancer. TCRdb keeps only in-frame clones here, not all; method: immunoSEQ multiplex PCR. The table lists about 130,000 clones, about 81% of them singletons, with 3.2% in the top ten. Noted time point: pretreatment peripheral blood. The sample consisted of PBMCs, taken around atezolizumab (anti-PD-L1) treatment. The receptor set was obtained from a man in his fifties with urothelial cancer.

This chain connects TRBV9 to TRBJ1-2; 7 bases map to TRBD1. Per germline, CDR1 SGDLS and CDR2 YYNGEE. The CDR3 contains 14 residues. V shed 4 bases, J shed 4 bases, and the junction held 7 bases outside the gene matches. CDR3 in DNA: TGTGCCAGCAGCAGAGGGGACAGCGGCTATGGCTACACCTTC. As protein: CASSRGDSGYGYTF.

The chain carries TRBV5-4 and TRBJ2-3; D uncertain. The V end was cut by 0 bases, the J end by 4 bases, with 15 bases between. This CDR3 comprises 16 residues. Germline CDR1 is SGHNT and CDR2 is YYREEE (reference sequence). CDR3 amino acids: CASSLDLTSGADTQYF. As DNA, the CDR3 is TGTGCCAGCAGCTTGGATTTAACCAGTGGTGCAGATACGCAGTATTTT.

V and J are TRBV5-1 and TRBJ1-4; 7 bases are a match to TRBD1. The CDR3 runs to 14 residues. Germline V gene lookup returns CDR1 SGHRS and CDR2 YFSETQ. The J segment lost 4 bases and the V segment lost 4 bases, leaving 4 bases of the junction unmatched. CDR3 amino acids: CASSTTGSNEKLFF. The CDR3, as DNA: TGCGCCAGCAGCACGACAGGGAGTAATGAAAAACTGTTTTTT.

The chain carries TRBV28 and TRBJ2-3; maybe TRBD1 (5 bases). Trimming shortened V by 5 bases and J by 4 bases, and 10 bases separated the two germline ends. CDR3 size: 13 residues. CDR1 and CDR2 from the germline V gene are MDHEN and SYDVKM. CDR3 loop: CASSTRQSDTQYF. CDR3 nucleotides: TGTGCCAGCAGTACAAGACAGTCAGATACGCAGTATTTT.

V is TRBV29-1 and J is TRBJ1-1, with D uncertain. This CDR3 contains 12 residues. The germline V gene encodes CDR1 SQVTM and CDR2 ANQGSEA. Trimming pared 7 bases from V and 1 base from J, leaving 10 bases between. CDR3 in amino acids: CSETYQNTEAFF. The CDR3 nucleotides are TGCAGCGAGACATACCAGAACACTGAAGCTTTCTTT.

CDR3 DNA sequence: TGTGCCAGTAAGCCGGGCAGGGTCTACACAGATACGCAGTATTTT. Its translation: CASKPGRVYTDTQYF. The chain employs TRBV19 and TRBJ2-3, with TRBD1 as a possible D gene (5 bases). There are 15 residues in the CDR3. V was pared by 7 bases and J by 2 bases, with 16 bases between. Germline V CDR1 and CDR2: LNHDA, SQIVND (reference sequence).

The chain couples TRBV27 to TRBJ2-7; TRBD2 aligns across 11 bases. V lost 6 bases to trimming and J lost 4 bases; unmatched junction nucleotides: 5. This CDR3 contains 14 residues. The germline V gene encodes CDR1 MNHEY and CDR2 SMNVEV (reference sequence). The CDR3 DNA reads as TGTGCCAGCAGAAGACTAGCGGGGAATTACGAGCAGTACTTC. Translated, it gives CASRRLAGNYEQYF.

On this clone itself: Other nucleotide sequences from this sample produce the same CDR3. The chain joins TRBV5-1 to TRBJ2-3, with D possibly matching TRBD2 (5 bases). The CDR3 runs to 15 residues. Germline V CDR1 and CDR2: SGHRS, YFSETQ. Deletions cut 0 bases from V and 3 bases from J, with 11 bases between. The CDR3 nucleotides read TGCGCCAGCAGCTTGGTTCCCGGGGAAACAGATACGCAGTATTTT. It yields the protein CASSLVPGETDTQYF.

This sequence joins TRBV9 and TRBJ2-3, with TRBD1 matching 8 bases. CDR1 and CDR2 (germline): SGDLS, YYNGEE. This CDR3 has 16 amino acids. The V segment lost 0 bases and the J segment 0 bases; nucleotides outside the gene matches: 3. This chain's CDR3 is CASSVAGGVSTDTQYF. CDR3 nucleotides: TGTGCCAGCAGCGTAGCAGGGGGCGTTAGCACAGATACGCAGTATTTT. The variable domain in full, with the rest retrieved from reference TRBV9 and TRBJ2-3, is DSGVTQTPKHLITATGQRVTLRCSPRSGDLSVYWYQQSLDQGLQFLIQYYNGEERAKGNILERFSAQQFPDLHSELNLSSLELGDSALYFCASSVAGGVSTDTQYFGPGTRLTVL.

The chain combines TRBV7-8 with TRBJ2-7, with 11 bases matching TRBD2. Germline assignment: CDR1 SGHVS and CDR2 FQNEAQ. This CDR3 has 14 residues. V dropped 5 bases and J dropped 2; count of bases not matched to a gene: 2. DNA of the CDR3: TGTGCCAGCAGCCCGACTAGCGGGGCCTACGAGCAGTACTTC. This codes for CASSPTSGAYEQYF.

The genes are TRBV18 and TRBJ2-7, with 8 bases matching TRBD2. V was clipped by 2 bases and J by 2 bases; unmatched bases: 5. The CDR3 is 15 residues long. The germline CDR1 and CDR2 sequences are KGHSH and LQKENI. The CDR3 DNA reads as TGTGCCAGCTCACCATTAGCGGGGATAACCTACGAGCAGTACTTC. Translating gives CASSPLAGITYEQYF.

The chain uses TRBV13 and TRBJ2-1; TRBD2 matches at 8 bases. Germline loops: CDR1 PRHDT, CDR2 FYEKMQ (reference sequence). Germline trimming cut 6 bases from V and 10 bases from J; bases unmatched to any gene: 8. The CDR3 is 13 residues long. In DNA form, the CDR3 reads TGTGCCAGCAGTCGAAGCGGGAGTGGAGAGCAGTTCTTC. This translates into CASSRSGSGEQFF.

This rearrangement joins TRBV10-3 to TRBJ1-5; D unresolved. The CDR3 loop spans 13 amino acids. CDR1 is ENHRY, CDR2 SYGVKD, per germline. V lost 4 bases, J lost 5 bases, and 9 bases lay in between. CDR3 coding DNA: TGTGCCATCAGTGTGACGCAGGATCAGCCCCAGCATTTT. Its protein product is CAISVTQDQPQHF.

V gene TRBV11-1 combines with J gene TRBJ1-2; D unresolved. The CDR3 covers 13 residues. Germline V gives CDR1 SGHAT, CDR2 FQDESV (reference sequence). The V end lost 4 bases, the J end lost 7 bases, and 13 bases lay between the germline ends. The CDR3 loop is CASSSRGLFGYTF. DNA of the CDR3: TGTGCCAGCAGCTCCCGAGGCCTATTTGGCTACACCTTC.

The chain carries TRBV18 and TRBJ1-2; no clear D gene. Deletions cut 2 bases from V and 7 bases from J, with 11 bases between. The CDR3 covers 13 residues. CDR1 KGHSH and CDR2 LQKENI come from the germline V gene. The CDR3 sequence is CASSPGPGSGYTF. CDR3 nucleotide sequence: TGTGCCAGCTCACCAGGCCCGGGGAGTGGCTACACCTTC.

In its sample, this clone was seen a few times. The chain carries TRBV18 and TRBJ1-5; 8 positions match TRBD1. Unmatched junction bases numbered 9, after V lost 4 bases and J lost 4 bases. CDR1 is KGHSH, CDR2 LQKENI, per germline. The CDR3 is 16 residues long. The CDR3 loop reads CASSLGQGHNNQPQHF. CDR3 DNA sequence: TGTGCCAGCTCACTCGGACAGGGCCACAATAATCAGCCCCAGCATTTT.

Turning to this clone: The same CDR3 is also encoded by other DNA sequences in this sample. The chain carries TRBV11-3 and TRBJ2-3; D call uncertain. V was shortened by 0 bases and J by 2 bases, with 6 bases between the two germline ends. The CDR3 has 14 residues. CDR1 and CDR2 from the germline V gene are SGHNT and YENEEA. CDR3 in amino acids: CASSLDRNTDTQYF. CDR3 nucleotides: TGTGCCAGCAGCTTAGACAGGAACACAGATACGCAGTATTTT.

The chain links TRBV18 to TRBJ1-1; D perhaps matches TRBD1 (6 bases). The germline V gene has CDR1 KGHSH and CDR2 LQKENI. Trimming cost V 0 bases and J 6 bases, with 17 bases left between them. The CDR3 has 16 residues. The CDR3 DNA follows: TGTGCCAGCTCACCACCAATGGGCCCGGGGGGCGCTGAAGCTTTCTTT. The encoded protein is CASSPPMGPGGAEAFF.